The 15 T cell receptor beta chains below come from one sample, sequenced in a study of blood T cell repertoires in COVID-19 (TCRdb year 2020). The library relied on the immunoSEQ multiplex PCR assay. Sourced from immuneACCESS, this table was stored by TCRdb with only in-frame sequences that have V and J called. A share of the clones is absent; for the studies checked, an unresolved V gene accounts for under half, and the remainder has no known explanation. Counted in this sample were under 100,000 clones; 80% of them appeared once. The top ten constitute 12% of the sample. Sequencing used peripheral blood. The source is a middle-aged woman with active or convalescent COVID-19.

This rearrangement joins TRBV7-9 to TRBJ2-6, with D unclear. V lost 3 bases and J lost 1, with 10 bases in between. The CDR3 extends over 16 amino acids. Germline V gene data show CDR1 as SEHNR and CDR2 as FQNEAQ (reference sequence). The CDR3 nucleotides read TGTGCCAGCAGCTTTTCACTGCGTTCTGGGGCCAACGTCCTGACTTTC. This gives the protein CASSFSLRSGANVLTF.

The chain employs TRBV28 and TRBJ1-4; maybe TRBD1 (5 bases). The CDR3 has 13 residues. CDR1 is MDHEN, CDR2 SYDVKM, per germline. The V gene lost 10 bases and the J gene lost 0 bases, with 9 bases spanning the gap. The CDR3 DNA is TGTGCCACCCAGGGTACAACTAATGAAAAACTGTTTTTT. Encoded protein: CATQGTTNEKLFF.

As DNA, the CDR3 is TGTGCCAGCAGTTTAACTAGCGGGAGAGACAATGAGCAGTTCTTC. It yields the protein CASSLTSGRDNEQFF. The gene calls are TRBV27 and TRBJ2-1, with 11 positions matching TRBD2. The CDR3 length is 15 residues. Germline V gene data show CDR1 as MNHEY and CDR2 as SMNVEV (reference sequence). J gave up 5 bases and V 2 bases, and 2 bases lay outside the gene matches.

This chain connects TRBV4-2 to TRBJ2-5; 11 bases align to TRBD2. CDR1 is LGHNA and CDR2 is YNFKEQ in the germline V gene. The CDR3 runs to 16 residues. The V and J ends lost 2 bases and 5 bases, in that order; junction bases with no gene match: 7. The CDR3 DNA is TGTGCCAGCAGCCAACTAGCGGGAGGACTGGGGGAGACCCAGTACTTC. As protein: CASSQLAGGLGETQYF.

This chain links TRBV19 with TRBJ1-1; TRBD1 might be the D (5 bases). Germline CDR1 is LNHDA and CDR2 is SQIVND (reference sequence). V was pared by 3 bases and J by 0 bases, with 14 bases between. The CDR3 is 16 amino acids. The CDR3, as DNA: TGTGCCAGTAGTATCAAAACAGGTCTCTTGAACACTGAAGCTTTCTTT. Amino acid sequence: CASSIKTGLLNTEAFF.

Only one count was recorded for this clone. One end of the junction varies from germline; a read error may be responsible. The chain links TRBV30 to TRBJ1-2; unclear D gene. This CDR3 has 11 residues. Germline V gene sequence: CDR1 GTSNPN, CDR2 SVGIG (reference sequence). As DNA, the CDR3 is TGTGCCTGGAGTGTAACCGGGGATTCATCCTTC. This codes for CAWSVTGDSSF.

The chain is built from TRBV21-1 and TRBJ2-5; the DNA was not compared with TRBD2, the D call given in the table. TRBV21-1 corresponds to a pseudogene. The CDR3 covers 19 residues. In nucleotides, the CDR3 is TGTGCCAGCAGCTCTCGAAAAGCGCCCTTAGCGGGAGGCCTAGGCGTCCAGTACTTC. Protein: CASSSRKAPLAGGLGVQYF.

CDR3 bases: TGTGCCAGCAGTTCCCGCCCCTTCCCAGAAGAGACCCAGTACTTC. Encoded protein: CASSSRPFPEETQYF. V gene TRBV6-2 or TRBV6-3 combines with J gene TRBJ2-5; D unclear. The germline V gene has CDR1 MNHEY and CDR2 SVGEGT. CDR3 length: 15 amino acids. Trimming took 4 bases from V and 3 from J, leaving 15 bases between them.

V and J are TRBV4-1 and TRBJ2-3; TRBD2 matches 10 bases. The length of the CDR3 is 16 residues. The V segment lost 3 bases and the J segment 0 bases; nucleotides outside the gene matches: 3. Germline lookup yields CDR1 MGHRA and CDR2 YSYEKL. CDR3 residues: CASSHQREGSTDTQYF. The CDR3 DNA reads as TGCGCCAGCAGCCATCAGCGGGAGGGTAGCACAGATACGCAGTATTTT.

CDR3 amino acids: CASSISSGADQPQHF. The CDR3 nucleotides are TGCGCCAGCAGCATTTCCTCAGGGGCCGATCAGCCCCAGCATTTT. The V call is TRBV10-2, the J call TRBJ1-5, with D possibly matching TRBD1 (6 bases). The CDR3 spans 15 residues. V lost 6 bases to trimming and J lost 5 bases, with 17 bases between them. Per germline, CDR1 WSHSY and CDR2 SAAADI.

The V call is TRBV7-2, the J call TRBJ1-4, with D perhaps matching TRBD1 (6 bases). The germline V and J ends were trimmed by 2 bases and 4 bases, with 11 bases remaining between them. This CDR3 region has 15 residues. Germline CDR1 is SGHTA and CDR2 is FQGNSA. The CDR3 nucleotides are TGTGCCAGCAGCTTACAGACAGGCCATAATGAAAAACTGTTTTTT. Amino acid sequence: CASSLQTGHNEKLFF.

This clone was detected a few times. The chain joins TRBV7-9 to TRBJ2-7; a possible D gene is TRBD2 (5 bases). Germline CDR1 and CDR2: SEHNR and FQNEAQ (reference sequence). V lost 4 bases to trimming and J lost 1 base, with 11 bases between them. This CDR3 has 14 residues. This chain's CDR3 is CASSSGLRSYEQYF. DNA of the CDR3: TGTGCCAGCAGCTCAGGACTGAGATCCTACGAGCAGTACTTC.

V and J are TRBV7-3 and TRBJ2-2, with TRBD1 matching 7 bases. The CDR3 covers 15 residues. Per the germline V gene, CDR1 is SGHTA and CDR2 is FQGTGA. The junction had 3 bases not matched to a gene; V was cut back by 2 bases and J by 3 bases. The CDR3 DNA reads TGTGCCAGCAGCTTAGGGACAGTAGACACCGGGGAGCTGTTTTTT. Amino acid sequence: CASSLGTVDTGELFF.

This sequence joins TRBV13 and TRBJ2-7; D unclear. The CDR3 totals 14 residues. The germline V gene encodes CDR1 PRHDT and CDR2 FYEKMQ (reference sequence). The V end was cut by 0 bases, the J end by 3 bases, with 9 bases between. CDR3 amino acids: CASSLGSRNYEQYF. Here the CDR3 DNA reads TGTGCCAGCAGCTTAGGTTCCAGAAACTACGAGCAGTACTTC.

This rearrangement joins TRBV7-9 to TRBJ1-2; TRBD1 is a possible D gene (5 bases). The CDR3 length is 14 residues. V was trimmed by 3 bases and J by 4 bases, leaving 12 bases between them. The V gene's germline CDR1 is SEHNR and CDR2 FQNEAQ (reference sequence). The CDR3 DNA reads as TGTGCCAGCAGCTTTGGCGGGACCGCCTATGGCTACACCTTC. Translating it yields CASSFGGTAYGYTF.